These 6 T cell receptor beta chains were sequenced from one sample in a study of shared clonotypes between healthy human individuals. Clones were read by immunoSEQ multiplex PCR, and TCRdb kept only the in-frame ones, dropping some. The data hold 2,100,000 or so clones, with 90% to 96% observed a single time. The specimen sequenced was naive CD4+ T cells sorted from blood. Subset described: CD45RA+ positively selected. Receptor source: a man aged 18 to 35 in good health.

This chain joins TRBV2 and TRBJ1-6; the match to TRBD1 covers 12 bases. The germline CDR1 and CDR2 sequences are SNHLY and FYNNEI. This CDR3 comprises 15 residues. Trimming removed 4 bases from V and 8 bases from J; junction bases left unmatched: 3. The CDR3 reads CASSGDRGRYSPLHF. The CDR3 nucleotides read TGTGCCAGCAGTGGGGACAGGGGGCGGTATTCACCCCTCCACTTT.

The rearrangement links TRBV6-5 to TRBJ1-6, with 7 bases matching TRBD1. Germline CDR1 and CDR2: MNHEY and SVGAGI. The CDR3 loop spans 14 amino acids. J gave up 6 bases and V 6 bases, and 5 bases lay outside the gene matches. CDR3 DNA sequence: TGTGCCAGCAGCGACAGGGCTGCTAATTCACCCCTCCACTTT. It encodes CASSDRAANSPLHF.

The genes are TRBV11-2 and TRBJ2-3; D not certain. The germline V and J ends were trimmed by 4 bases and 4 bases, with 18 bases remaining between them. Germline V gene data show CDR1 as SGHAT and CDR2 as FQNNGV. The length of the CDR3 is 16 residues. The CDR3, as DNA: TGTGCCAGCAGCTCTCTGGTTGGGCTAGAGTCAGATACGCAGTATTTT. Translating gives CASSSLVGLESDTQYF.

V and J are TRBV6-1 and TRBJ1-2, with 10 nucleotides matching TRBD1. Per the germline V gene, CDR1 is MNHNS and CDR2 is SASEGT. The CDR3 loop spans 14 amino acids. With 4 bases clipped from V and 5 bases from J, the junction kept 4 bases outside the gene matches. The CDR3, as DNA: TGTGCCAGCAGTGGACAGGGGGCGCATTATGGCTACACCTTC. This codes for CASSGQGAHYGYTF.

This chain uses TRBV13 with TRBJ1-2, with TRBD1 matching 7 bases. Per the germline V gene, CDR1 is PRHDT and CDR2 is FYEKMQ (reference sequence). The CDR3 consists of 15 residues. The trim removed 4 bases at V and 10 bases at J, leaving 15 bases unmatched. The CDR3 reads CASSSSGRTGEVYTF. The CDR3 nucleotides read TGTGCCAGCAGCTCCTCCGGCCGAACAGGGGAAGTCTACACCTTC.

The chain combines TRBV30 with TRBJ1-3; no clear D. Between the trimmed V and J ends, which lost 0 bases and 0 bases, there was a span of 15 bases. The CDR3 length is 17 residues. CDR1 is GTSNPN and CDR2 is SVGIG in the germline V gene (reference sequence). The CDR3 nucleotides are TGTGCCTGGAGTGTAAATCCAGGCGGCCGCTCTGGAAACACCATATATTTT. Translation: CAWSVNPGGRSGNTIYF.